This TCR beta chain was sequenced during a study of blood T cell repertoires in COVID-19. For the study at large: The United States, Italy and Spain were the sources of the acute and convalescent COVID-19 samples. T cells, B-cell-depleted T cells, or PBMCs provided the cDNA or gDNA that served as material.

V was clipped by 5 bases and J by 0 bases, with 12 bases between them. Germline lookup yields CDR1 SGHNT and CDR2 YENEEA. The CDR3 runs to 15 residues. The authors' processing: Scientists estimated how many nucleated cells there were by amplifying reference gene primers. Sequenced by immunoSEQ multiplex PCR; TCRdb stores in-frame clones only, minus some. That table furnishes V, J and clone size, whereas the DNA furnished D and trimming. The sample comprises hundreds of thousands of clones, 75% to 85% of which are singletons, and about 5.1% rests with the top ten. The chain has TRBV11-3 and TRBJ2-3, with a weak D call TRBD1 (6 bases). This clonotype was sampled from a middle-aged man with active or convalescent COVID-19. Sequenced input: peripheral blood. The CDR3 DNA sequence: TGTGCCAGCAGCACGCGGACAGCTAGCACAGATACGCAGTATTTT. Its translation is CASSTRTASTDTQYF. Using reference TRBV11-3 and TRBJ2-3 for the parts outside the CDR3, the full variable domain is EAGVVQSPRYKIIEKKQPVAFWCNPISGHNTLYWYLQNLGQGPELLIRYENEEAVDDSQLPKDRFSAERLKGVDSTLKIQPAELGDSAVYLCASSTRTASTDTQYFGPGTRLTVL.